A selection of T cell receptor beta chains follows, all from one sample in a study of T cells in Graves' hyperthyroidism and ophthalmopathy. TCRdb re-analysed the multiplex PCR reads in MiXCR, keeping a single row per CDR3 protein. Here the sample spans approximately 640,000 distinct CDR3 sequences, 17% being singletons. Sequencing used blood. The origin of the receptors is a man aged 45-65 years with Graves' hyperthyroidism. Each CDR3 is given with its conserved first and last residue. Fields, in order: clone size, J gene, D gene, V gene, CDR3 DNA, CDR3 protein. D genes are given only for firm matches. Clone size, where shown, is once, few, many, or a class for clones that have expanded.

size: -; J: TRBJ1-2; D: -; V: TRBV28; DNA: TGTGCCAGCAGTTTTAGCAACCTTCCCTACACCTTC; CDR3: CASSFSNLPYTF
size: few; J: TRBJ2-7; D: -; V: TRBV18; DNA: TGTGCCAGCGCACCCGGGACTTCATCCTACGAGCAGTACTTC; CDR3: CASAPGTSSYEQYF
size: -; J: TRBJ1-2; D: -; V: TRBV29-1; DNA: TGCAGCGTTGAAGATGTACTTCAGGCTGTCTACACCTTC; CDR3: CSVEDVLQAVYTF
size: many; J: TRBJ2-5; D: -; V: TRBV3-1; DNA: TGTGCCAGCAGCCAAGACGTGAAGACCCAGTACTTC; CDR3: CASSQDVKTQYF
size: -; J: TRBJ2-6; D: -; V: TRBV6-2/TRBV6-3; DNA: TGTGCCAGCAGTTACTCCAACACTGGGGCCAACGTCCTGACTTTC; CDR3: CASSYSNTGANVLTF
size: many; J: TRBJ2-6; D: TRBD2; V: TRBV19; DNA: TGTGCCAGTAGTCTGGCGCATGGGCTAGCGGGAAAATCTGGGGCCAACGTCCTGACTTTC; CDR3: CASSLAHGLAGKSGANVLTF
size: -; J: TRBJ1-2; D: -; V: TRBV19; DNA: TGTGCCAGCCAGATGGGGCATGGCTATGGCTACACCTTC; CDR3: CASQMGHGYGYTF
size: many; J: TRBJ1-1; D: -; V: TRBV5-1; DNA: TGTGCCAGCAGCCCGGGAGTCAACACTGAAGCTTTCTTT; CDR3: CASSPGVNTEAFF
size: -; J: TRBJ2-1; D: TRBD2; V: TRBV7-9; DNA: TGTGCCAGCAGCTTTCTAGCGGGAGTAAGCTATGAGCAGTTCTTC; CDR3: CASSFLAGVSYEQFF
size: many; J: TRBJ2-6; D: -; V: TRBV12-3/TRBV12-4; DNA: TGTGCCAGCAGTTTAGCTCCTGGGGCCAACGTCCTGACTTTC; CDR3: CASSLAPGANVLTF
size: many; J: TRBJ1-1; D: TRBD1; V: TRBV2; DNA: TGTGCCAGCGCGGGACAGGGGTACACTGAAGCTTTCTTT; CDR3: CASAGQGYTEAFF
size: few; J: TRBJ2-7; D: TRBD2; V: TRBV10-1; DNA: TGCTCACAAAGCGGGAGGGTTCCCTACGAGCAGTACTTC; CDR3: CSQSGRVPYEQYF
size: few; J: TRBJ2-2; D: -; V: TRBV5-1; DNA: TGCGCCAGCAATAGAGGACTAACCACCGGGGAGCTGTTTTTT; CDR3: CASNRGLTTGELFF
size: few; J: TRBJ1-2; D: -; V: TRBV27; DNA: TGTGCCAGCAGTTTAAACTCTCAGGATGGCTACACCTTC; CDR3: CASSLNSQDGYTF
size: few; J: TRBJ2-3; D: TRBD1; V: TRBV7-8; DNA: TGTGCCAGCAGCCAGGACAGGGTACACGATACGCAGTATTTT; CDR3: CASSQDRVHDTQYF
size: many; J: TRBJ1-1; D: TRBD1; V: TRBV19; DNA: TGTGCCACTAAAGGACAGGGGAACACTGAAGCTTTCTTT; CDR3: CATKGQGNTEAFF
size: many; J: TRBJ2-7; D: TRBD2; V: TRBV29-1; DNA: TGCAGCGTTGAAGATAATCGCGGGGGAGCAGTGGGTGAGCAGTACTTC; CDR3: CSVEDNRGGAVGEQYF
size: many; J: TRBJ2-1; D: -; V: TRBV11-2; DNA: TGTGCCAGCAGCCTCTTTAAGGGGGAGTACACACATGAGCAGTTCTTC; CDR3: CASSLFKGEYTHEQFF
size: -; J: TRBJ1-4; D: TRBD1; V: TRBV4-3; DNA: TGCGCCAGCAGCCAAGATCTCATAGACAGGGGTCCGTCTAATGAAAAACTGTTTTTT; CDR3: CASSQDLIDRGPSNEKLFF
size: many; J: TRBJ1-2; D: TRBD1; V: TRBV5-1; DNA: TGCGCCAGCAGCTTGACAGGGGAACCTAACTATGGCTACACCTTC; CDR3: CASSLTGEPNYGYTF
size: many; J: TRBJ2-1; D: TRBD1; V: TRBV18; DNA: TGTGCCAGCTCACCACCGTTACAGGGGCTTATCAATGAGCAGTTCTTC; CDR3: CASSPPLQGLINEQFF
size: few; J: TRBJ2-1; D: -; V: TRBV7-9; DNA: TGTGCCAGCAGCCGATTTTCGGACAGCTACAATGAGCAGTTCTTC; CDR3: CASSRFSDSYNEQFF
size: -; J: TRBJ2-1; D: -; V: TRBV28; DNA: TGTGCCAGCAGCCCTCCCTGGAGCGAGACCTCTCATGAGCAGTTCTTC; CDR3: CASSPPWSETSHEQFF
size: -; J: TRBJ1-4; D: -; V: TRBV19; DNA: TGTGCCAGTAGTATGACAGTGTATGAAAAACTGTTTTTT; CDR3: CASSMTVYEKLFF
size: many; J: TRBJ2-5; D: -; V: TRBV5-1; DNA: TGCGCCAGCAGCTTGGTCGAGAAGTTGGAGAAGACCCAGTACTTC; CDR3: CASSLVEKLEKTQYF
size: many; J: TRBJ2-1; D: TRBD2; V: TRBV11-2; DNA: TGTGCCAGCAGCGGGGGGGAATCCTACAATGAGCAGTTCTTC; CDR3: CASSGGESYNEQFF
size: many; J: TRBJ1-2; D: -; V: TRBV27; DNA: TGTGCCAGCGCCCCTGGGGACTACAGCGCGGGAAAGGCTGGCTACACCTTC; CDR3: CASAPGDYSAGKAGYTF
size: few; J: TRBJ2-2; D: -; V: TRBV14; DNA: TGTGCCAGCAGCCACCGACATTTAGGGACCGGGGAGCTGTTTTTT; CDR3: CASSHRHLGTGELFF
size: -; J: TRBJ1-2; D: -; V: TRBV28; DNA: TGTGCCAGCAGCCAGAGCGAGGAGTCAGGGGCCTATGGCTACACCTTC; CDR3: CASSQSEESGAYGYTF
size: many; J: TRBJ1-1; D: -; V: TRBV28; DNA: TGTGCCAGCAGTTTAGGGGCGCCATCTGAAGCTTTCTTT; CDR3: CASSLGAPSEAFF
size: -; J: TRBJ2-1; D: TRBD1; V: TRBV19; DNA: TGTGCCAGTAGTATTCTGGGACAGGGCCTTTACAATGAGCAGTTCTTC; CDR3: CASSILGQGLYNEQFF
size: many; J: TRBJ1-3; D: -; V: TRBV28; DNA: TGTGCCAGCAGCGTGCCTCAGGGTTTTGGAAACACCATATATTTT; CDR3: CASSVPQGFGNTIYF
size: many; J: TRBJ1-1; D: -; V: TRBV3-1; DNA: TGTGCCAGCAGCCAAGATAGTCTTGAAGCTTTCTTT; CDR3: CASSQDSLEAFF
size: -; J: TRBJ2-7; D: -; V: TRBV5-1; DNA: TGCGCCAGCAGCTTTGGGCAGCCCTACTACGAGCAGTACTTC; CDR3: CASSFGQPYYEQYF
size: many; J: TRBJ2-1; D: TRBD2; V: TRBV29-1; DNA: TGCAGCGCCCAAGCGGGGGGGAGTTTAACCTACAATGAGCAGTTCTTC; CDR3: CSAQAGGSLTYNEQFF
size: many; J: TRBJ2-6; D: -; V: TRBV6-1; DNA: TGTGCCAGCAGACACCCCTCTGGGGCCAACGTCCTGACTTTC; CDR3: CASRHPSGANVLTF
size: many; J: TRBJ1-1; D: -; V: TRBV28; DNA: TGTGCCAGCAGCACAACGGAGACCCTGAACACTGAAGCTTTCTTT; CDR3: CASSTTETLNTEAFF
size: few; J: TRBJ1-4; D: -; V: TRBV6-1; DNA: TGTGCCAGCAGGTTGGACGGAGATGAAAAACTGTTTTTT; CDR3: CASRLDGDEKLFF
size: many; J: TRBJ2-6; D: TRBD1; V: TRBV12-3/TRBV12-4; DNA: TGTGCCAGCAGTCCCCTATTGGGACAGGGGGCAGGAGGGGCCAACGTCCTGACTTTC; CDR3: CASSPLLGQGAGGANVLTF
size: many; J: TRBJ2-7; D: TRBD2; V: TRBV12-3/TRBV12-4; DNA: TGTGCCAGCAGTTTAGCGGGGGGACTAGCGCAAACCTACGAGCAGTACTTC; CDR3: CASSLAGGLAQTYEQYF
size: many; J: TRBJ2-1; D: TRBD2; V: TRBV24-1; DNA: TGTGCCACCAGTGATACTAGCGGGAGGGCCCGGTTTGACTACAATGAGCAGTTCTTC; CDR3: CATSDTSGRARFDYNEQFF
size: many; J: TRBJ2-5; D: TRBD2; V: TRBV28; DNA: TGTGCCAGCAGCACGGGACTAGCGGGAGGGCCCTTCCAGTACTTC; CDR3: CASSTGLAGGPFQYF
size: many; J: TRBJ2-1; D: -; V: TRBV2; DNA: TGTGCCAGCACGTTGGGGCGGGATGATGAGCAGTTCTTC; CDR3: CASTLGRDDEQFF
size: many; J: TRBJ2-3; D: TRBD2; V: TRBV18; DNA: TGTGCCAGCTCACCACCGGCTAGCGGGAGCACAGATACGCAGTATTTT; CDR3: CASSPPASGSTDTQYF
size: many; J: TRBJ1-4; D: -; V: TRBV11-2; DNA: TGTGCCAGCAGCTTAGTGGTCACTTCAACTAATGAAAAACTGTTTTTT; CDR3: CASSLVVTSTNEKLFF
size: -; J: TRBJ2-2; D: -; V: TRBV7-3; DNA: TGTGCCAGCAGCTCGCGACAGGGCGGGGCAGGATCCGGGGAGCTGTTTTTT; CDR3: CASSSRQGGAGSGELFF
size: many; J: TRBJ2-1; D: -; V: TRBV27; DNA: TGTGCCAGCAGTTTCGGGGCCTCCAGCTCCTACAATGAGCAGTTCTTC; CDR3: CASSFGASSSYNEQFF
size: -; J: TRBJ2-7; D: -; V: TRBV3-1; DNA: TGTGCCAGCAGCCAAGATTTCTCTAACTCCTACGAGCAGTACTTC; CDR3: CASSQDFSNSYEQYF
size: few; J: TRBJ2-5; D: -; V: TRBV6-5; DNA: TGTGCCAGCAGTTACCACACAGGGACCCAGTACTTC; CDR3: CASSYHTGTQYF
size: -; J: TRBJ1-2; D: TRBD1; V: TRBV27; DNA: TGTGCCAGCAGGATTACAGGGGGCACTAACTATGGCTACACCTTC; CDR3: CASRITGGTNYGYTF
size: many; J: TRBJ2-2; D: TRBD1; V: TRBV2; DNA: TGTGCCAGCAGTCCACTCGGGACAGGGTACACCGGGGAGCTGTTTTTT; CDR3: CASSPLGTGYTGELFF
size: -; J: TRBJ2-1; D: TRBD2; V: TRBV29-1; DNA: TGCAGCGTTTGGACTAGCGGGAGGACCAGCTCCTACAATGAGCAGTTCTTC; CDR3: CSVWTSGRTSSYNEQFF
size: many; J: TRBJ1-5; D: TRBD1; V: TRBV27; DNA: TGTGCCAGCAGTTTATTACCCGGGACAGGGAGCAATCAGCCCCAGCATTTT; CDR3: CASSLLPGTGSNQPQHF
size: few; J: TRBJ2-3; D: TRBD2; V: TRBV10-1; DNA: TGCGCCAGCAGTGAGAAGCTAGCGGGAAGCGCAGATACGCAGTATTTT; CDR3: CASSEKLAGSADTQYF
size: few; J: TRBJ2-1; D: -; V: TRBV10-3; DNA: TGTGCCATCAGTGAGCCAGGAGCTTACCACAATGAGCAGTTCTTC; CDR3: CAISEPGAYHNEQFF
size: -; J: TRBJ1-2; D: -; V: TRBV18; DNA: TGTGCCAGCTCACAGGGAAACAATGGTGGCTACACCTTC; CDR3: CASSQGNNGGYTF